A single sample is the source of the 18 T cell receptor beta chains below, sequenced in a study of cytomegalovirus exposure and HLA in healthy donors. TCRdb's copy holds only in-frame clones and misses some; the assay was immunoSEQ multiplex PCR. The sample contains 80,000 to 90,000 clones, about 96% of which appear only once. The sample comprised PBMCs. The receptors were sampled from a man aged 18 to 35 in good health and CMV-seronegative.

This sequence joins TRBV10-3 and TRBJ1-1; possible D gene TRBD1, 6 bases. The length of the CDR3 is 14 residues. Trimming removed 5 bases from V and 3 bases from J, with 13 bases in between. Germline V gene lookup returns CDR1 ENHRY and CDR2 SYGVKD. The DNA for the CDR3 is TGTGCCATCAGTTCGGACAGATTTGACACTGAAGCTTTCTTT. It encodes CAISSDRFDTEAFF.

The chain joins TRBV28 to TRBJ1-2; TRBD1 might be the D (6 bases). CDR3 length: 16 amino acids. Trimming pared 4 bases from V and 0 bases from J, leaving 15 bases between. Germline V gene data show CDR1 as MDHEN and CDR2 as SYDVKM. In nucleotides, the CDR3 is TGTGCCAGCAGTTATCACTGGACAGACCCTAACTATGGCTACACCTTC. This translates into CASSYHWTDPNYGYTF.

The V and J genes are TRBV5-1 and TRBJ2-1, with 10 nucleotides matching TRBD1. This CDR3 contains 16 residues. J lost 4 bases, V lost 3 bases, and 7 bases had no gene match. The germline CDR1 and CDR2 sequences are SGHRS and YFSETQ. The CDR3 DNA reads as TGCGCCAGCAGCTCGGCCGGGACAGGGGTGTACAATGAGCAGTTCTTC. Residues: CASSSAGTGVYNEQFF.

This clone has only one observation. The chain joins TRBV27 to TRBJ2-2; no clear D. Trimming removed 6 bases from V and 7 bases from J, with 12 bases in between. The V gene's germline CDR1 is MNHEY and CDR2 SMNVEV (reference sequence). The CDR3 loop spans 13 amino acids. In DNA, the CDR3 is TGTGCCAGCAGCGTAGCCCGGGTCGGGGAGCTGTTTTTT. Amino acid sequence: CASSVARVGELFF.

The chain uses TRBV5-1 and TRBJ1-2, with 7 bases aligning to TRBD1. The trim removed 2 bases at V and 8 bases at J, leaving 6 bases unmatched. This CDR3 contains 13 residues. CDR1 SGHRS and CDR2 YFSETQ come from the germline V gene. CDR3 DNA: TGCGCCAGCAGCTTTAATACAGGGGACGGCTACACCTTC. As protein: CASSFNTGDGYTF.

The chain combines TRBV15 with TRBJ2-7; D possibly corresponds to TRBD2 (6 bases). Germline CDR1 reads LNHNV; CDR2 reads YYDKDF (reference sequence). This CDR3 has 17 residues. V lost 0 bases and J lost 4, with 19 bases in between. Written as DNA, the CDR3 is TGTGCCACCAGCAGAGATCCGCCGGACTACACGCTTTACGAGCAGTACTTC. This gives the protein CATSRDPPDYTLYEQYF. Based on the CDR3 plus reference TRBV15 and TRBJ2-7, the full variable domain is DAMVIQNPRYQVTQFGKPVTLSCSQTLNHNVMYWYQQKSSQAPKLLFHYYDKDFNNEADTPDNFQSRRPNTSFCFLDIRSPGLGDTAMYLCATSRDPPDYTLYEQYFGPGTRLTVT.

The chain employs TRBV7-2 and TRBJ2-1, with D possibly matching TRBD2 (7 bases). The V end was cut by 1 base, the J end by 5 bases, with 12 bases between. This CDR3 region has 15 residues. The germline CDR1 and CDR2 sequences are SGHTA and FQGNSA. This CDR3 is CASSLGGGRHNEQFF. CDR3 bases: TGTGCCAGCAGCTTAGGGGGGGGGCGGCACAATGAGCAGTTCTTC.

The genes are TRBV7-8 and TRBJ1-1; TRBD1 matches 8 bases. The germline CDR1 and CDR2 sequences are SGHVS and FQNEAQ. The V segment lost 1 base and the J segment 6 bases; nucleotides outside the gene matches: 10. There are 16 residues in the CDR3. CDR3 region: CASSLGVRGRLAEAFF. CDR3 sequence (DNA): TGTGCCAGCAGCTTAGGGGTCAGGGGGCGCTTGGCTGAAGCTTTCTTT.

This clone was observed a few times. This chain connects TRBV30 to TRBJ2-2; no reliable D call. Trimming stripped 0 bases from V and 4 bases from J, with 9 bases between. The CDR3 is made up of 14 amino acids. Germline assignment: CDR1 GTSNPN and CDR2 SVGIG (reference sequence). CDR3 loop: CAWSVSAGTGELFF. The CDR3, as DNA: TGTGCCTGGAGTGTATCCGCAGGCACCGGGGAGCTGTTTTTT.

The chain links TRBV7-9 to TRBJ2-7, with TRBD1 as a possible D gene (5 bases). Germline CDR1 is SEHNR and CDR2 is FQNEAQ (reference sequence). The CDR3 runs to 13 residues. With 4 bases removed from V and 6 bases from J, the gap between germline ends came to 13 bases. The CDR3 DNA reads TGTGCCAGCAGCTCCCTGAGTGGGGCCGAGCAGTACGTC. Encoded protein: CASSSLSGAEQYV.

This chain connects TRBV14 to TRBJ2-1; 8 positions agree with TRBD2. The CDR3 length is 15 residues. Per germline, CDR1 SGHDN and CDR2 FVKESK. J was trimmed by 7 bases and V by 6 bases; bases with no gene match: 11. The DNA of the CDR3 is TGTGCCAGCAGGAGAACTAGCGGCCGACCAAATGAGCAGTTCTTC. Translation gives CASRRTSGRPNEQFF.

The rearrangement links TRBV25-1 to TRBJ2-5; 7 bases are a match to TRBD1. V was pared by 6 bases and J by 0 bases, with 10 bases of the junction left unmatched. CDR3 length: 16 residues. Looked up from germline, CDR1 is MGHDK and CDR2 is SYGVNS. CDR3 protein: CASRNPTGTDQETQYF. Here the CDR3 DNA reads TGTGCCAGCAGAAATCCCACCGGGACAGACCAAGAGACCCAGTACTTC.

The rearrangement links TRBV28 to TRBJ2-1, with 8 bases matching TRBD2. The CDR3 loop spans 13 amino acids. Germline V gene lookup returns CDR1 MDHEN and CDR2 SYDVKM. V was pared by 8 bases and J by 9 bases, with 9 bases of the junction left unmatched. CDR3 in amino acids: CASSGLVPGEQFF. The DNA of the CDR3 is TGTGCCAGCTCGGGACTAGTCCCTGGTGAGCAGTTCTTC.

This chain uses TRBV14 with TRBJ2-1; a weak D match, TRBD2 (5 bases). This CDR3 is built from 17 residues. Germline assignment: CDR1 SGHDN and CDR2 FVKESK. V gave up 3 bases and J gave up 1 base, with 16 bases separating them. The DNA for the CDR3 is TGTGCCAGCAGCCAGGGCCCAAGAGGGAGTTCCTACAATGAGCAGTTCTTC. Translating it yields CASSQGPRGSSYNEQFF.

The chain is built from TRBV5-8 and TRBJ2-6; TRBD1 matches at 8 bases. Looked up from germline, CDR1 is SGHTS and CDR2 is YDEGEE. V dropped 4 bases and J dropped 5; count of bases not matched to a gene: 11. The CDR3 has 17 amino acids. This CDR3 reads CASSLRARQGWANVLTF. The CDR3 DNA reads as TGTGCCAGCAGCCTCAGGGCGAGACAGGGGTGGGCCAACGTCCTGACTTTC.

The chain employs TRBV14 and TRBJ2-3; 7 bases are shared with TRBD1. The germline V gene encodes CDR1 SGHDN and CDR2 FVKESK. The CDR3 consists of 12 residues. V trimming: 3 bases; J trimming: 8 bases; junction bases outside the gene matches: 2. The CDR3 is CASSQKGATQYF. For the CDR3, the DNA is TGTGCCAGCAGCCAGAAGGGGGCTACGCAGTATTTT. The entire variable domain, with the rest obtained from reference TRBV14 and TRBJ2-3, is as follows: EAGVTQFPSHSVIEKGQTVTLRCDPISGHDNLYWYRRVMGKEIKFLLHFVKESKQDESGMPNNRFLAERTGGTYSTLKVQPAELEDSGVYFCASSQKGATQYFGPGTRLTVL.

This chain uses TRBV18 with TRBJ2-7; D may be TRBD1 (6 bases). The germline CDR1 and CDR2 sequences are KGHSH and LQKENI. Trimming removed 4 bases at V and 6 bases at J, with 13 bases between. There are 13 residues in the CDR3. CDR3 loop: CASSHSSQGEQYF. CDR3 nucleotide sequence: TGTGCCAGCTCACACAGCTCACAGGGCGAGCAGTACTTC.

V usage is TRBV27 and J usage is TRBJ2-5, with D tentatively TRBD1 (5 bases). This CDR3 has 13 amino acids. CDR1 and CDR2 from the germline V gene are MNHEY and SMNVEV (reference sequence). V dropped 2 bases and J dropped 3 bases, with 7 bases sitting between them. The CDR3 DNA reads as TGTGCCAGCAGTTTAGCCAGGGAAGAGACCCAGTACTTC. Translating gives CASSLAREETQYF.